Presented here are 15 T cell receptor beta chains from one specimen sequenced in a study of shared clonotypes between healthy human individuals. CD8 cells regarded as naive lacked CD45RO, were positively chosen for CCR7, and omitted terminally differentiated effector memory CD45RA+ cells. Repertoires were generated with immunoSEQ multiplex PCR, while TCRdb's copy carries only in-frame clones and drops some. The table shows about 2.2 million clones, with about 93% occurring only once. Sequencing was done on a sample of naive CD8+ T cells from PBMCs. These receptors came from a young man in good health. Some clones in this sample may be carry-over from other donors' samples.

The V gene is TRBV7-9, the J gene TRBJ2-1, with D perhaps being TRBD1 or TRBD2 (6 bases each). Trimming stripped 7 bases from V and 11 bases from J, with 12 bases between. This CDR3 is 11 amino acids long. Germline CDR1 reads SEHNR; CDR2 reads FQNEAQ (reference sequence). CDR3 amino acids: CASIRGEQQFF. In DNA form, the CDR3 reads TGTGCCAGCATTAGGGGGGAACAGCAGTTCTTC. Using reference TRBV7-9 and TRBJ2-1 for the parts outside the CDR3, the full variable domain is DTGVSQNPRHKITKRGQNVTFRCDPISEHNRLYWYRQTLGQGPEFLTYFQNEAQLEKSRLLSDRFSAERPKGSFSTLEIQRTEQGDSAMYLCASIRGEQQFFGPGTRLTVL.

The gene calls are TRBV28 and TRBJ2-7; possible D gene TRBD2, 5 bases. Germline CDR1 is MDHEN and CDR2 is SYDVKM. Between the trimmed V and J ends, which lost 5 bases and 6 bases, there was a span of 17 bases. The CDR3 contains 14 residues. CDR3 loop: CASSREGLTGEQYF. The CDR3 DNA is TGTGCCAGCAGTCGAGAGGGTCTTACGGGCGAGCAGTACTTC.

The CDR3: CASRSARLAGDAYEQYF. CDR3 nucleotide sequence: TGTGCCAGCAGGTCAGCCCGGCTAGCGGGAGACGCCTACGAGCAGTACTTC. The chain combines TRBV7-9 with TRBJ2-7, with 10 bases aligning to TRBD2. This CDR3 has 17 residues. Germline V gene data show CDR1 as SEHNR and CDR2 as FQNEAQ (reference sequence). V lost 6 bases and J lost 2; bases outside the gene matches: 13.

The chain employs TRBV6-1 and TRBJ1-3, with unresolved D. The CDR3 totals 15 residues. V dropped 1 base and J dropped 1 base, with 8 bases sitting between them. Germline CDR1 is MNHNS and CDR2 is SASEGT. In DNA form, the CDR3 reads TGTGCCAGCAGTGAAGTTTCAGGTTCTGGAAACACCATATATTTT. Protein sequence: CASSEVSGSGNTIYF.

This sequence joins TRBV28 and TRBJ2-7; 11 nucleotides agree with TRBD2. The ends lost 5 bases at V and 3 bases at J; junction bases unmatched: 12. CDR1 and CDR2 from the germline V gene are MDHEN and SYDVKM. The CDR3 contains 17 residues. In DNA, the CDR3 is TGTGCCAGCAGTCGACCCCCCCGACTAGCGGGGTACTACGAGCAGTACTTC. It is translated as CASSRPPRLAGYYEQYF.

The rearrangement uses TRBV21-1 and TRBJ2-5; the table names TRBD2, a call not compared with the DNA. TRBV21-1 counts as a pseudogene. The CDR3 has 16 residues. In nucleotides, the CDR3 is TGTGCCAGCACCTACCGGACTAGCGGGACTTGTGAGACCCAGTACTTC. This translates into CASTYRTSGTCETQYF.

The gene calls are TRBV7-9 and TRBJ1-2; TRBD1 matches at 8 bases. The CDR3 has 14 residues. V lost 5 bases, J lost 4 bases, and 6 bases stayed unmatched. Germline CDR1 is SEHNR and CDR2 is FQNEAQ (reference sequence). DNA for the CDR3: TGTGCCAGCAGCCCCGGGACAGGCCCCTATGGCTACACCTTC. Translation: CASSPGTGPYGYTF.

V usage is TRBV19 and J usage is TRBJ2-7; 11 positions match TRBD2. Germline V gene data show CDR1 as LNHDA and CDR2 as SQIVND (reference sequence). The J segment lost 5 bases and the V segment lost 1 base, leaving 7 bases of the junction unmatched. The CDR3 extends over 16 amino acids. As DNA, the CDR3 is TGTGCCAGTAGTATAGGAATAGCGGGAGGGCGCGACGAGCAGTACTTC. Protein product: CASSIGIAGGRDEQYF.

The sample holds one count of this clone. This chain connects TRBV30 to TRBJ2-7; the D call may be TRBD1 or TRBD2 (5 bases each). Trimming removed 5 bases from V and 6 bases from J, with 23 bases in between. Per the germline V gene, CDR1 is GTSNPN and CDR2 is SVGIG (reference sequence). This CDR3 contains 15 residues. The CDR3 sequence: CAWGDNRSGVREQYF. DNA for the CDR3: TGTGCCTGGGGAGACAACAGGTCCGGGGTTCGCGAGCAGTACTTC.

The J gene is TRBJ1-4, the V gene TRBV5-6; maybe TRBD1 (6 bases). The V end was cut by 1 base, the J end by 8 bases, with 15 bases between. The length of the CDR3 is 15 residues. CDR1 SGHDT and CDR2 YYEEEE come from the germline V gene. The CDR3, as DNA: TGTGCCAGCAGCTTGAAGGGGGAGTGGCGGGAAAAACTGTTTTTT. This sequence encodes CASSLKGEWREKLFF.

The table lists this clone with a count of one. The chain joins TRBV6-5 to TRBJ1-1; 8 bases are shared with TRBD1. The V gene end was trimmed by 5 bases and the J gene end by 7 bases; junction bases not matched to a gene: 9. CDR1 and CDR2 from the germline V gene are MNHEY and SVGAGI. This CDR3 is built from 14 residues. Here the CDR3 DNA reads TGTGCCAGCAGTCCTCGGACAGGGAGTTATGAAGCTTTCTTT. Translation gives CASSPRTGSYEAFF.

The gene calls are TRBV7-2 and TRBJ2-7; D not certain. The CDR3 totals 12 residues. Germline lookup yields CDR1 SGHTA and CDR2 FQGNSA. The germline V and J ends were trimmed by 3 bases and 5 bases, with 8 bases remaining between them. The CDR3 loop is CASSFGVNEQYF. In DNA form, the CDR3 reads TGTGCCAGCAGCTTCGGCGTTAACGAGCAGTACTTC.

This chain links TRBV19 with TRBJ1-1; D unresolved. Germline V gene lookup returns CDR1 LNHDA and CDR2 SQIVND (reference sequence). The ends were cut back, 3 bases at V and 1 base at J, with 6 bases in the middle. This CDR3 spans 13 amino acids. The CDR3 DNA reads TGTGCCAGTAGTATCAAGGAGAACACTGAAGCTTTCTTT. Residues: CASSIKENTEAFF.

In regard to this clone: This specimen includes other DNA sequences encoding the same CDR3. V is TRBV4-1 and J is TRBJ2-7, with 7 bases lining up with TRBD1. The CDR3 spans 14 residues. Trimming removed 4 bases from V and 1 base from J; junction bases left unmatched: 4. Germline lookup yields CDR1 MGHRA and CDR2 YSYEKL. The chain's CDR3 is CASSPRQGSYEQYF. For the CDR3, the DNA is TGCGCCAGCAGCCCCCGACAGGGATCCTACGAGCAGTACTTC.

This chain connects TRBV5-6 to TRBJ2-7; D tentatively reads TRBD1 or TRBD2 (6 bases each). Trimming stripped 4 bases from V and 2 bases from J, with 16 bases between. The germline CDR1 and CDR2 sequences are SGHDT and YYEEEE. The CDR3 length is 15 residues. The CDR3 region is CASSLLGGAAYEQYF. The DNA of the CDR3 is TGTGCCAGCAGCCTTCTGGGGGGCGCCGCCTACGAGCAGTACTTC.